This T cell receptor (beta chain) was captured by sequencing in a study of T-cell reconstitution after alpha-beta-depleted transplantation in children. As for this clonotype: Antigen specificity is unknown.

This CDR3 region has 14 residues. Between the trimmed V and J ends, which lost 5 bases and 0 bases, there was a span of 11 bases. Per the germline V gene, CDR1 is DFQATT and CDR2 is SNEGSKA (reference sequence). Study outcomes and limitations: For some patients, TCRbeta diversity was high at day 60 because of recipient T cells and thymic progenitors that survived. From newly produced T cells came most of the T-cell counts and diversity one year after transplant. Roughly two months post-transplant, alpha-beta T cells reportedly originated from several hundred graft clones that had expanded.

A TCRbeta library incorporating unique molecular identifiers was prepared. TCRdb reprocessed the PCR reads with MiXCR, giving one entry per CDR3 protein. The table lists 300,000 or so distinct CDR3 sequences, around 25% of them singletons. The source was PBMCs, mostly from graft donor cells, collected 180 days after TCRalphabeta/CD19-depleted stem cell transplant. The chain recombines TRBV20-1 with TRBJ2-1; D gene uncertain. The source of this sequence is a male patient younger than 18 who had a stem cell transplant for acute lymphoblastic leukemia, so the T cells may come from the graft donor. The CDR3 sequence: CSADRPDSYNEQFF. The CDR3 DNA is TGCAGTGCTGACCGACCCGACTCCTACAATGAGCAGTTCTTC.